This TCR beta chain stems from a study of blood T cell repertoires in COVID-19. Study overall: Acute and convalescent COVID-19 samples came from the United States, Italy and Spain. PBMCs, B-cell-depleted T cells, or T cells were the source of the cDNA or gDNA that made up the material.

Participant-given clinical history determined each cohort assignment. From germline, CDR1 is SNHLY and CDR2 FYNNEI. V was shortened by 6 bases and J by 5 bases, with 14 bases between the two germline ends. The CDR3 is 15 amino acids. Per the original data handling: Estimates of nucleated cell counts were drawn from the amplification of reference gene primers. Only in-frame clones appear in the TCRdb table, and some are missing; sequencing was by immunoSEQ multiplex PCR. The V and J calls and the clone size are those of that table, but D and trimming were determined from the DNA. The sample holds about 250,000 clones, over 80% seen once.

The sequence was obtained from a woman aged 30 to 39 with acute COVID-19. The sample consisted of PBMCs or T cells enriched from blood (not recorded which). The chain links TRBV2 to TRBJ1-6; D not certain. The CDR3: CASSVPREDNSPLHF. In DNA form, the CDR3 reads TGTGCCAGCAGCGTGCCCCGCGAGGATAATTCACCCCTCCACTTT.